What follows are 17 T cell receptor beta chains derived from one specimen sequenced in a study of T cells in Graves' hyperthyroidism and ophthalmopathy. There were TCR beta CDR3 regions amplified from RNA transcripts. The study used the HTBI primer set for a first-round RT-PCR of the TCR CDR3. TCRdb itself ran the multiplex PCR reads through MiXCR, one entry per CDR3 protein. The data contain roughly 500,000 distinct CDR3 sequences, 46% of them singletons. What was sequenced was peripheral blood or thyroid tissue (not recorded which). These TCRs come from an adult woman with Graves' disease, either hyperthyroidism or ophthalmopathy (not recorded which).

In this sample, this clonotype turned up many times. The chain carries TRBV10-3 and TRBJ2-7; 11 bases align to TRBD2. CDR1 is ENHRY, CDR2 SYGVKD, per germline. This CDR3 is built from 14 residues. With 6 bases clipped from V and 5 bases from J, the junction kept 6 bases outside the gene matches. The CDR3 protein is CAIRKTSGDNEQYF. The CDR3 bases are TGTGCCATCAGGAAGACTAGCGGGGATAACGAGCAGTACTTC.

This clonotype was counted a single time. The chain links TRBV10-3 to TRBJ1-2; D is perhaps TRBD1 (6 bases). The V gene lost 0 bases and the J gene lost 8 bases, with 7 bases spanning the gap. The CDR3 has 12 residues. Germline assignment: CDR1 ENHRY and CDR2 SYGVKD. CDR3 sequence reads: CAISESGGGYTF. CDR3 nucleotides: TGTGCCATCAGTGAGTCCGGGGGCGGCTACACCTTC.

This clonotype was counted a few times. V is TRBV6-1 and J is TRBJ1-1; D uncertain. Germline CDR1 reads MNHNS; CDR2 reads SASEGT. V lost 4 bases to trimming and J lost 0 bases, with 9 bases between them. CDR3 length: 14 amino acids. The CDR3 DNA sequence: TGTGCCAGCAGTGTTAGGGCGATGAACACTGAAGCTTTCTTT. The encoded protein is CASSVRAMNTEAFF.

This chain joins TRBV7-2 and TRBJ1-5; D ambiguous. CDR1 is SGHTA, CDR2 FQGNSA, per germline. This CDR3 has 15 amino acids. V was pared by 1 base and J by 11 bases, with 18 bases between. CDR3 amino acids: CASSLGASLQETQHF. Here the CDR3 DNA reads TGTGCCAGCAGCTTAGGTGCTAGTCTCCAAGAGACCCAGCATTTT.

This rearrangement joins TRBV19 to TRBJ1-4; D is undetermined. V was shortened by 7 bases and J by 0 bases, with 12 bases between the two germline ends. Germline CDR1 reads LNHDA; CDR2 reads SQIVND (reference sequence). The CDR3 totals 15 residues. Here the CDR3 DNA reads TGTGCCAGTAATCGCGGGGATGCAACTAATGAAAAACTGTTTTTT. It translates to CASNRGDATNEKLFF.

This clonotype has ten or more counts. This chain uses TRBV12-3 or TRBV12-4 with TRBJ2-7; 9 bases are shared with TRBD2. After removal of 5 bases from V and 3 bases from J, the junction contained 8 bases not matched to a gene. The CDR3 contains 15 residues. The CDR3 nucleotides read TGTGCCAGCAGTGCCCGACTAGCGGACCACTACGAGCAGTACTTC. Its translation: CASSARLADHYEQYF.

The chain carries TRBV10-3 and TRBJ2-5; TRBD1 matches at 10 bases. Germline CDR1 and CDR2: ENHRY and SYGVKD. The V segment lost 10 bases and the J segment 0 bases; nucleotides outside the gene matches: 2. The CDR3 consists of 13 residues. Here the CDR3 reads CASGTGDQETQYF. The DNA for the CDR3 is TGTGCCAGCGGGACAGGGGACCAAGAGACCCAGTACTTC.

This clonotype was seen only a few times. A much larger clone differs by one base, so this may be a read error. This chain links TRBV5-1 with TRBJ2-7, with no clear D. This CDR3 comprises 12 residues. V lost 7 bases and J lost 3, with 11 bases in between. Germline lookup yields CDR1 SGHRS and CDR2 YFSETQ. CDR3 DNA sequence: TGCGCCAGCGGCGACGGAAACTACGAGCAGTACTTC. Protein product: CASGDGNYEQYF. The full variable domain, rest sourced from reference TRBV5-1 and TRBJ2-7, is KAGVTQTPRYLIKTRGQQVTLSCSPISGHRSVSWYQQTPGQGLQFLFEYFSETQRNKGNFPGRFSGRQFSNSRSEMNVSTLELGDSALYLCASGDGNYEQYFGPGTRLTVT.

This chain links TRBV9 with TRBJ1-5; D is undetermined. The ends were cut back, 0 bases at V and 2 bases at J, with 9 bases in the middle. The CDR3 covers 15 residues. The V gene's germline CDR1 is SGDLS and CDR2 YYNGEE. The CDR3 coding sequence is TGTGCCAGCAGCGTAGACGGGATCCGCAATCAGCCCCAGCATTTT. Translation gives CASSVDGIRNQPQHF.

As concerns this clonotype: A read error may be the cause here, since a much bigger clone is one base away. The rearrangement joins TRBV7-8 to TRBJ2-5; 9 bases are shared with TRBD2. Trimming removed 5 bases from V and 4 bases from J; junction bases left unmatched: 14. Germline CDR1 is SGHVS and CDR2 is FQNEAQ. The CDR3 sequence is 17 residues long. The CDR3 here is CASSQDRGGRDSETQYF. The DNA for the CDR3 is TGTGCCAGCAGCCAAGACAGAGGCGGGAGGGACTCAGAGACCCAGTACTTC.

A few counts support this clonotype. The rearrangement links TRBV12-3 or TRBV12-4 to TRBJ1-1, with TRBD1 as a possible D gene (5 bases). The length of the CDR3 is 14 residues. Trimming stripped 2 bases from V and 3 bases from J, with 10 bases between. This CDR3 is CASSLTLGDTEAFF. DNA for the CDR3: TGTGCCAGCAGTTTAACGCTAGGGGACACTGAAGCTTTCTTT.

This chain links TRBV12-3 or TRBV12-4 with TRBJ2-7; TRBD2 agrees at 7 bases. Trimming at V came to 6 bases and at J to 0 bases, leaving 14 bases not matched to a gene. The CDR3 runs 17 residues. CDR3 in amino acids: CASSQGRGSGASYEQYF. The CDR3 DNA reads as TGTGCCAGCAGCCAAGGGAGGGGTAGCGGTGCCTCCTACGAGCAGTACTTC.

The chain uses TRBV7-9 and TRBJ1-4; no reliable D call. The CDR3 totals 14 residues. Trimming stripped 2 bases from V and 7 bases from J, with 11 bases between. Germline CDR1 reads SEHNR; CDR2 reads FQNEAQ (reference sequence). In DNA form, the CDR3 reads TGTGCCAGCAGCTTAAGGGTGGGCACTGAAAAACTGTTTTTT. Protein sequence: CASSLRVGTEKLFF.

This clonotype has at least ten counts. The chain uses TRBV20-1 and TRBJ1-1; weak D call: TRBD1 (6 bases). Trimming left V 4 bases short and J 4 bases short, with 13 bases between. Per germline, CDR1 DFQATT and CDR2 SNEGSKA (reference sequence). The CDR3 length is 13 residues. The CDR3 spells CSAIRGRGTEAFF. CDR3 coding DNA: TGCAGTGCTATCAGGGGAAGGGGCACTGAAGCTTTCTTT.

The chain recombines TRBV5-1 with TRBJ1-6; D uncertain. V was clipped by 0 bases and J by 8 bases, with 9 bases between them. The CDR3 spans 14 residues. Germline assignment: CDR1 SGHRS and CDR2 YFSETQ. For the CDR3, the DNA is TGCGCCAGCAGCTTGGCAGGCAGTTATTCACCCCTCCACTTT. Protein product: CASSLAGSYSPLHF.

The rearrangement uses TRBV5-1 and TRBJ1-6; D is unclear. Germline-derived CDR1 and CDR2 are SGHRS and YFSETQ. There are 15 residues in the CDR3. V was cut by 1 base and J by 7 bases, with 12 bases left in between. The CDR3 loop reads CASSLLSEKNSPLHF. The CDR3 DNA sequence: TGCGCCAGCAGCTTGCTGTCAGAAAAGAATTCACCCCTCCACTTT.

Here the CDR3 DNA reads TGCAGTGCTAGGCTAAAAGAGACCCAGTACTTC. As protein: CSARLKETQYF. This chain links TRBV20-1 with TRBJ2-5; the D is unclear. The CDR3 totals 11 residues. V was pared by 3 bases and J by 3 bases, with 5 bases between. Germline lookup yields CDR1 DFQATT and CDR2 SNEGSKA (reference sequence).